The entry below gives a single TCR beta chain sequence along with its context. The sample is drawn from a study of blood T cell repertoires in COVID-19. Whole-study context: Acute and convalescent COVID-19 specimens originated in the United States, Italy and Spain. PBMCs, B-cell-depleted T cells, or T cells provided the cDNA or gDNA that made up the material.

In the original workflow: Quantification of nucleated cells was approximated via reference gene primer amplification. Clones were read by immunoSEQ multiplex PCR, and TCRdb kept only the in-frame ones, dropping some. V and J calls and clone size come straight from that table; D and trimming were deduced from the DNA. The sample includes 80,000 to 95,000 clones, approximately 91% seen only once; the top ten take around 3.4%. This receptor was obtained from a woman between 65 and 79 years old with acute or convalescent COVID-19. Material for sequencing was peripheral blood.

This chain's CDR3 is CASSERLAVTGELFF. The CDR3 region has the DNA TGTGCCAGCAGTGAACGACTAGCGGTTACCGGGGAGCTGTTTTTT. The J gene is TRBJ2-2, the V gene TRBV2; TRBD2 aligns across 9 bases. The germline CDR1 and CDR2 sequences are SNHLY and FYNNEI. V trimming: 2 bases; J trimming: 5 bases; junction bases outside the gene matches: 3. The CDR3 length is 15 residues.